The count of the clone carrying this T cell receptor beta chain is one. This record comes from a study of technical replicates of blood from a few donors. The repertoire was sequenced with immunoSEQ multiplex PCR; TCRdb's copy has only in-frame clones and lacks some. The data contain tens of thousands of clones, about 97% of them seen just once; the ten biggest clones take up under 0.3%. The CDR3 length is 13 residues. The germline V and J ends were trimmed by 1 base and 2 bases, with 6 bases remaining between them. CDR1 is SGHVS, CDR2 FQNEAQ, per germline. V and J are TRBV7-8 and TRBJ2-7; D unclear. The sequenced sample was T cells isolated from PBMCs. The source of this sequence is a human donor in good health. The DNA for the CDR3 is TGTGCCAGCAGCTTAGGTATAGCCTACGAGCAGTACTTC. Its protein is CASSLGIAYEQYF.